This TCR beta chain derives from a study of tissue T cells after allogeneic stem cell transplantation (dated by TCRdb to between 2021 and 2024). Notes on the research overall: When multiple samples of a tissue existed, pathologist review of H&E sections prioritized samples with histologically apparent lymphocytes for sequencing. Using research autopsies of patients with and without GVHD, plus mouse models of GVHD, the study profiled TCR beta repertoires across many tissues. On the human side, the study was prospective and observational, with no blinding or randomization. Study-wide conclusions, independent of this receptor: Which tissue TCRs were alloreactive or antigen-specific was not determined in the study, and some of the clones might have been host cells that persisted. Few T cell clones were found to be shared across patients, but shared repertoire signatures across patients were revealed in a tissue-specific fashion by motif-based clustering. In both patients and mice, only a limited portion of the TCR repertoire detected in tissues was captured by blood and spleen T cells. No blood samples were available for the non-GVHD comparator patients. Sampling depth was acknowledged as a limitation, and the patient cohort was both small and clinically heterogeneous. Within patients, how anatomically similar tissues were was a major factor shaping TCR repertoire composition, regardless of disease or transplant status.

Read against the paper, the sample's time point label means: human tissue collected at research (rapid) autopsy. Three non-HCT comparator patients with other cancers, having at least five GI tract samples and no known GI disease at death, were selected retrospectively. After a median post-mortem interval of roughly 9.8 hours, autopsy tissues were collected, including GI sites from esophagus to rectum, liver, skin, and lymphoid organs such as spleen. Autopsy specimens were bisected, with one portion flash-frozen in liquid nitrogen and the remainder formalin-fixed, and GI outer muscle layers were removed. Genomic DNA was extracted from frozen tissues using the Mag-Bind Blood & Tissue DNA HDQ 96 Kit on a Chemagic 360 or the DNeasy Blood & Tissue Kit. Extracted DNA was further purified with the Genomic DNA Clean & Concentrator-25 kit because of concern about red blood cell contamination. This clone was detected only a few times. No antigen is known for it. Base qualities are not provided; no much larger clone lies one nucleotide away.

The receptor library was made with the immunoSEQ multiplex PCR assay. TCRbeta CDR3 sequencing was done by Adaptive Biotechnologies at survey depth, reporting CDR3 sequences, V/J genes, productive frequency and template counts. Amplification of TCR beta CDR3 regions was performed from genomic DNA rather than from RNA. The authors' analysis ran thus. Jensen-Shannon divergence was used to quantify pairwise repertoire overlap between tissues, with a value of 1 indicating complete divergence and a value of 0 indicating identical repertoires. Tissues were clustered by single-linkage agglomerative hierarchical clustering of pairwise JSD values, and the clustering results were displayed as dendrograms. GLIPH2 was applied to all patient samples using simulation_depth 1000, kmer_min_depth 3, and cdr3_length_cutoff 8, and only groups with more than two unique CDR3s were retained. A standardized tissue-overlap score was generated by extrapolating Jaccard GLIPH-group overlap across patients to a standard repertoire size of 1000 clones. Associations of diversity with clinical or experimental variables used linear mixed-effect models with tissue fixed effects and individual random effects. TCRdb carries this immuneACCESS record with in-frame sequences only. Its versions omit some clonotypes, under half of them owing to an unresolved V gene in the studies checked, with the rest unexplained. D and trimming come from the DNA, and the V and J calls and clone size come from that table. The sample data list about 10,000 clones, and more than 50% of these were observed just once. Over 7.5% of the sample goes to the ten largest clones.

The CDR3, cysteine through phenylalanine, is 15 amino acids long. Only CDR3 DNA remains: 45 bases, in frame from the first base. Taken from the germline V gene (reference sequence), the CDR1 and CDR2 loops are SGHKS and YYEKEE. The junction shows trimming of 6 bases on V and 4 bases on J, and the gene matches do not reach 11 bases of it. Sample: tissue from the jejunum, taken at autopsy. The rearranged segments are TRBV5-5 and TRBJ2-3; 7 nucleotides in the junction match TRBD2. The receptor comes from a woman aged 18 to 50 with breast cancer. The CDR3 region reads CASNLMGGGSDTQYF. The nucleotide sequence is given as TGTGCCAGCAACCTTATGGGGGGAGGGTCAGATACGCAGTATTTT.